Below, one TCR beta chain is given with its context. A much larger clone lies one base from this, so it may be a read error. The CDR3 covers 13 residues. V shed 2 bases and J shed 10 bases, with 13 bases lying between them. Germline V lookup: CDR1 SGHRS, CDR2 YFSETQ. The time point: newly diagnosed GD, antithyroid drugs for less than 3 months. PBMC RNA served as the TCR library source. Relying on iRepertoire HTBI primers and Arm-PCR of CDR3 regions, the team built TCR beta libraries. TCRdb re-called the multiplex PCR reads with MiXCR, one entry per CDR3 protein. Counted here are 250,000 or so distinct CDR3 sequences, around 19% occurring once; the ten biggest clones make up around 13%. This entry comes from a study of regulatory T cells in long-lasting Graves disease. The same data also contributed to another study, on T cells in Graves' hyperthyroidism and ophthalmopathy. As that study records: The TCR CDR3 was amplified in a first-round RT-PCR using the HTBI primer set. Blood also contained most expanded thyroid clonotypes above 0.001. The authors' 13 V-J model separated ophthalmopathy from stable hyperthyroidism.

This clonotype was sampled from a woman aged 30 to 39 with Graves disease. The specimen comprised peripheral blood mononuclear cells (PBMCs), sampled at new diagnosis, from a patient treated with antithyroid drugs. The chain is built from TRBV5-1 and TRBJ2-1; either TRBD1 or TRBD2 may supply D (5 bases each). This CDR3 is CASSFRGWDEQFF. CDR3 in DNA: TGCGCCAGCAGCTTTCGGGGTTGGGACGAGCAGTTCTTC.